Each of the 5 T cell receptor beta chains below was sequenced from the same sample in a study of T cells expressing NK-cell markers. TCRdb reanalyzed the 5' RACE reads, giving one entry per CDR3 protein sequence and no DNA. The listing contains a few hundred thousand distinct CDR3 sequences. Sequencing used blood T cells: a sorted CD56 or NKG2C T cell subset, CD4+ or CD8+ T cells, or bulk PBMC T cells (not recorded which). These receptors all stem from a woman between 50 and 59 years old in good health.

The chain carries TRBV15 and TRBJ2-3; without DNA, the TCRdb call of TRBD1 cannot be checked. The CDR3 runs to 15 residues. Germline CDR1 reads LNHNV; CDR2 reads YYDKDF (reference sequence). The CDR3 sequence is CATSKRGRSTDTQYF.

This chain joins TRBV11-2 and TRBJ2-7; the TCRdb call, TRBD2, lacks DNA for checking. CDR1 is SGHAT and CDR2 is FQNNGV in the germline V gene. CDR3 length: 14 amino acids. The CDR3 is CASHSGYTSYEQYF.

The V and J genes are TRBV2 and TRBJ2-1; there is no DNA to check the TCRdb D call of TRBD2. From germline, CDR1 is SNHLY and CDR2 FYNNEI. CDR3 length: 13 amino acids. The CDR3 loop is CASSPAYHNEQFF. Full variable domain (remainder filled in from reference TRBV2 and TRBJ2-1): EPEVTQTPSHQVTQMGQEVILRCVPISNHLYFYWYRQILGQKVEFLVSFYNNEISEKSEIFDDQFSVERPDGSNFTLKIRSTKLEDSAMYFCASSPAYHNEQFFGPGTRLTVL.

This rearrangement joins TRBV20-1 to TRBJ2-5; checking the TCRdb D call of TRBD1 is not possible without DNA. The germline V gene encodes CDR1 DFQATT and CDR2 SNEGSKA (reference sequence). This CDR3 spans 13 amino acids. This CDR3 is CSARDQGMATQYF.

The chain is built from TRBV4-1 and TRBJ2-1; the TCRdb call, TRBD1, lacks DNA for checking. The CDR3 contains 17 residues. Germline CDR1 and CDR2: MGHRA and YSYEKL. The CDR3 sequence: CASSQGVSGAPYNEQFF.